The 16 T cell receptor beta chains reported below all come from one sample, sequenced in a study of blood T cell repertoires in COVID-19 (dated by TCRdb to the early 2020s). Library creation used the immunoSEQ multiplex PCR assay. The source is immuneACCESS, and TCRdb retained only in-frame sequences with V and J called. Part of the clones is not carried over; for the studies checked, unresolved V genes explain less than half of this, and the remainder is unexplained. This sample lists around 300,000 clones; 88% were detected once. The leading ten clones occupy approximately 1.8% of the sample. Sequencing was carried out using peripheral blood. Receptors originate from a woman between 25 and 40 years old with COVID-19, enrolled during active disease.

The chain employs TRBV2 and TRBJ2-3; TRBD2 matches 10 bases. V was pared by 3 bases and J by 8 bases, with 5 bases of the junction left unmatched. Germline V gives CDR1 SNHLY, CDR2 FYNNEI. The CDR3 is 14 amino acids. The DNA for the CDR3 is TGTGCCAGCAGTGAGGTAGCGGGGGGTCCTACGCAGTATTTT. Translation gives CASSEVAGGPTQYF.

The chain employs TRBV7-9 and TRBJ1-2; D gene uncertain. The germline V gene has CDR1 SEHNR and CDR2 FQNEAQ (reference sequence). V lost 0 bases, J lost 5 bases, and 25 bases lay in between. This CDR3 is built from 19 residues. CDR3 nucleotide sequence: TGTGCCAGCAGCTTAGCGCAATTCCAAGCCGGGCCGCGGGGATATGGCTACACCTTC. Amino acids: CASSLAQFQAGPRGYGYTF.

Turning to this clone: Other nucleotide sequences from this sample produce the same CDR3. This chain connects TRBV7-9 to TRBJ2-3; D might be TRBD1 (6 bases). Germline CDR1 is SEHNR and CDR2 is FQNEAQ (reference sequence). V lost 5 bases and J lost 4, with 10 bases in between. The CDR3 is 13 amino acids. CDR3 DNA sequence: TGTGCCAGCAGCCCCAGGGGACCAGATACGCAGTATTTT. As protein: CASSPRGPDTQYF.

The chain carries TRBV30 and TRBJ1-6; no clear D gene. The germline V and J ends were trimmed by 1 base and 0 bases, with 10 bases remaining between them. The CDR3 totals 16 residues. Germline V gene sequence: CDR1 GTSNPN, CDR2 SVGIG (reference sequence). The CDR3 DNA follows: TGTGCCTGGAGTGATAAGGCTAGCTCCTATAATTCACCCCTCCACTTT. It encodes CAWSDKASSYNSPLHF.

The table lists this clone with many counts. V usage is TRBV6-5 and J usage is TRBJ1-1; the match to TRBD1 covers 7 bases. CDR1 is MNHEY, CDR2 SVGAGI, per germline. The trim removed 5 bases at V and 0 bases at J, leaving 6 bases unmatched. This CDR3 has 15 amino acids. This CDR3 is CASSQQGQVNTEAFF. CDR3 DNA sequence: TGTGCCAGCAGTCAACAAGGACAGGTGAACACTGAAGCTTTCTTT.

The chain employs TRBV5-4 and TRBJ2-2, with unresolved D. V lost 0 bases and J 0 bases, leaving 9 bases between the germline ends. This CDR3 comprises 16 residues. Per germline, CDR1 SGHNT and CDR2 YYREEE (reference sequence). This CDR3 reads CASSLDGRPNTGELFF. The CDR3 region has the DNA TGTGCCAGCAGCTTGGATGGCCGCCCGAACACCGGGGAGCTGTTTTTT. Together with reference TRBV5-4 and TRBJ2-2, the CDR3 gives the full variable domain: ETGVTQSPTHLIKTRGQQVTLRCSSQSGHNTVSWYQQALGQGPQFIFQYYREEENGRGNFPPRFSGLQFPNYSSELNVNALELDDSALYLCASSLDGRPNTGELFFGEGSRLTVL.

This sequence joins TRBV12-3 or TRBV12-4 and TRBJ2-7; the D is unclear. V lost 8 bases, J lost 0 bases, and 5 bases lay in between. The CDR3 spans 11 residues. As DNA, the CDR3 is TGTGCCAGCGCTATCTCCTACGAGCAGTACTTC. Amino acid sequence: CASAISYEQYF.

This clone occurred a few times. The chain joins TRBV7-9 to TRBJ1-2; TRBD1 matches 8 bases. V dropped 4 bases and J dropped 4; count of bases not matched to a gene: 11. Germline V gene sequence: CDR1 SEHNR, CDR2 FQNEAQ (reference sequence). This CDR3 comprises 16 residues. The CDR3 nucleotides are TGTGCCAGCAGCTCGCAGACAGGGGTTGGGACCTATGGCTACACCTTC. Translating it yields CASSSQTGVGTYGYTF.

The chain uses TRBV5-4 and TRBJ1-2; D remains ambiguous. Per germline, CDR1 SGHNT and CDR2 YYREEE (reference sequence). The CDR3 is made up of 14 amino acids. Trimming left V 4 bases short and J 8 bases short, with 18 bases between. CDR3 sequence (DNA): TGTGCCAGCAGCACCTGGGAGGGCCTGGGGGGCTACACCTTC. Its protein is CASSTWEGLGGYTF.

Remarks on this clone: Within the sample, other DNA sequences also encode this same CDR3. For the CDR3, the DNA is TGTGCCAGCAGCTTAGACAGGCAGCCCCAGCATTTT. Its protein product is CASSLDRQPQHF. This chain joins TRBV7-9 and TRBJ1-5, with TRBD1 as a possible D gene (5 bases). Germline lookup yields CDR1 SEHNR and CDR2 FQNEAQ (reference sequence). Trimming removed 1 base from V and 7 bases from J, with 5 bases in between. The length of the CDR3 is 12 residues.

The CDR3: CASSVKGQGDEKLFF. The CDR3, as DNA: TGTGCCAGCAGCGTCAAAGGACAGGGAGATGAAAAACTGTTTTTT. The rearrangement uses TRBV11-2 and TRBJ1-4, with 8 bases matching TRBD1. Trimming removed 5 bases from V and 6 bases from J; junction bases left unmatched: 8. Germline V CDR1 and CDR2: SGHAT, FQNNGV. CDR3 length: 15 amino acids.

The chain carries TRBV20-1 and TRBJ2-1, with 11 bases that match TRBD2. Trimming at V came to 6 bases and at J to 9 bases, leaving 10 bases not matched to a gene. The CDR3 sequence is 14 residues long. The germline gives CDR1 DFQATT, CDR2 SNEGSKA (reference sequence). The CDR3 loop is CSASNSGGAGEQFF. As DNA, the CDR3 is TGCAGTGCCAGTAATAGCGGGGGGGCTGGTGAGCAGTTCTTC.

The V and J genes are TRBV5-1 and TRBJ2-2, with TRBD1 identical over 7 bases. The CDR3 is 15 residues long. Trimming removed 0 bases from V and 6 bases from J; junction bases left unmatched: 5. Germline CDR1 reads SGHRS; CDR2 reads YFSETQ. In DNA, the CDR3 is TGCGCCAGCAGCTTGGGAGAGGGGGCGTCCGGGGAGCTGTTTTTT. Translated, it gives CASSLGEGASGELFF.

The chain recombines TRBV7-6 with TRBJ2-5, with 11 bases matching TRBD2. This CDR3 contains 15 residues. The germline V gene has CDR1 SGHVS and CDR2 FNYEAQ. Losses at the gene ends were 5 bases for V and 2 bases for J; bases not matched to a gene: 4. CDR3 amino acids: CASSPGTSGQETQYF. In nucleotides, the CDR3 is TGTGCCAGCAGCCCCGGGACTAGCGGACAAGAGACCCAGTACTTC.

The rearrangement uses TRBV5-1 and TRBJ2-5; TRBD2 agrees at 10 bases. CDR1 is SGHRS, CDR2 YFSETQ, per germline. With V trimmed by 4 bases and J by 3 bases, 6 bases remained unmatched. The CDR3 extends over 15 amino acids. The CDR3 is CASSGGLAAEETQYF. In DNA form, the CDR3 reads TGCGCCAGCAGCGGTGGACTAGCGGCCGAAGAGACCCAGTACTTC. Full variable domain (rest looked up from reference TRBV5-1 and TRBJ2-5): KAGVTQTPRYLIKTRGQQVTLSCSPISGHRSVSWYQQTPGQGLQFLFEYFSETQRNKGNFPGRFSGRQFSNSRSEMNVSTLELGDSALYLCASSGGLAAEETQYFGPGTRLLVL.

The chain uses TRBV5-6 and TRBJ1-2; weak D call: TRBD1 (6 bases). Per germline, CDR1 SGHDT and CDR2 YYEEEE. The V end was cut by 1 base, the J end by 1 base, with 11 bases between. There are 15 residues in the CDR3. DNA of the CDR3: TGTGCCAGCAGCTTGCCCGACAGGAATAACTATGGCTACACCTTC. Translating it yields CASSLPDRNNYGYTF.